This T cell receptor beta chain derives from a study of T cells after yellow fever vaccination. Points from the study as a whole: Weaker overall, the secondary response nonetheless peaked faster (day 5 versus 15).

A process of 5'RACE template switching, which added a universal primer site and UMIs, was used to make TCR cDNA. TCRdb re-derived calls from the 5' RACE reads in MiXCR, one entry per CDR3 protein. This table has approximately 250,000 distinct CDR3 sequences, roughly 3.7% appearing once. Germline assignment: CDR1 DFQATT and CDR2 SNEGSKA (reference sequence). V gave up 2 bases and J gave up 8 bases; unmatched junction bases: 4. The CDR3 consists of 14 residues. This clonotype was found many times. Its matching antigen is unknown. This specimen consisted of PBMCs, obtained 15 days after the yellow fever booster vaccination. The chain carries TRBV20-1 and TRBJ2-1; 12 nucleotides agree with TRBD2. The receptor's source is a man aged 18 to 35 who received the YFV17D yellow fever vaccine. CDR3 bases: TGCAGTGCTAGAACTAGCGGGGGGTCGGATGAGCAGTTCTTC. Translating it yields CSARTSGGSDEQFF.